The 8 T cell receptor beta chains presented below share a single source sample, sequenced in a study of blood T cell repertoires in COVID-19. Sequencing used immunoSEQ multiplex PCR; TCRdb keeps in-frame clones, though not all of them. Among under 450,000 clones listed, around 88% were seen once. The material sequenced was peripheral blood. The receptors derive from a woman aged 50 to 65 with COVID-19, enrolled during active disease.

The chain is built from TRBV23-1 and TRBJ2-6, with 11 nucleotides matching TRBD1. TRBV23-1 qualifies as an ORF whose function is uncertain. CDR3 size: 18 residues. With V trimmed by 6 bases and J by 3 bases, 10 bases remained unmatched. The CDR3 nucleotides are TGCGCCAGCAGCCACGGACAGGGGGCGGTCTGTGGGGCCAACGTCCTGACTTTC. Protein product: CASSHGQGAVCGANVLTF.

The V and J genes are TRBV28 and TRBJ1-4; maybe TRBD1 (5 bases). The CDR3 has 13 amino acids. Germline assignment: CDR1 MDHEN and CDR2 SYDVKM. V lost 7 bases, J lost 6 bases, and 12 bases lay in between. CDR3 sequence reads: CASTGRDDEKLFF. CDR3 sequence (DNA): TGTGCCAGCACAGGGAGGGACGATGAAAAACTGTTTTTT.

The chain recombines TRBV27 with TRBJ2-1; D ambiguous. Germline lookup yields CDR1 MNHEY and CDR2 SMNVEV (reference sequence). Trimming removed 6 bases from V and 8 bases from J, with 8 bases in between. The CDR3 loop spans 11 amino acids. The CDR3 sequence: CASSSQDEQFF. For the CDR3, the DNA is TGTGCCAGCAGCTCTCAGGATGAGCAGTTCTTC.

The chain recombines TRBV9 with TRBJ1-1, with 8 nucleotides matching TRBD1. Germline V gives CDR1 SGDLS, CDR2 YYNGEE. The CDR3 has 15 amino acids. With V trimmed by 3 bases and J by 1 base, 5 bases remained unmatched. The CDR3 spells CASSGRQGANTEAFF. CDR3 coding DNA: TGTGCCAGCAGCGGTCGGCAGGGGGCGAACACTGAAGCTTTCTTT.

The chain combines TRBV24-1 with TRBJ2-3; 9 bases are a match to TRBD2. The CDR3 totals 18 residues. Germline assignment: CDR1 KGHDR and CDR2 SFDVKD. Trimming cost V 3 bases and J 1 base; bases outside gene matches: 10. The DNA for the CDR3 is TGTGCCACCAGTGATCCCTTAGCGGGGGCGATTCGCACAGATACGCAGTATTTT. This codes for CATSDPLAGAIRTDTQYF.

The rearrangement uses TRBV2 and TRBJ1-2; D gene unclear. Germline lookup yields CDR1 SNHLY and CDR2 FYNNEI. This CDR3 contains 14 residues. The V and J ends lost 8 bases and 3 bases respectively, with 16 bases between them. CDR3 nucleotides: TGTGCCAGCGTTTCCCTTCGGGATGACTATGGCTACACCTTC. Protein: CASVSLRDDYGYTF.

To note about this clone: Other DNA sequences in this specimen translate into the identical CDR3. The rearrangement uses TRBV4-2 and TRBJ1-2; D gene ambiguous. Germline-derived CDR1 and CDR2 are LGHNA and YNFKEQ. The ends were cut back, 0 bases at V and 0 bases at J, with 14 bases in the middle. This CDR3 is built from 17 residues. The CDR3 loop reads CASSQDPWASANYGYTF. CDR3 coding DNA: TGTGCCAGCAGCCAAGACCCGTGGGCATCTGCTAACTATGGCTACACCTTC.

This chain uses TRBV5-1 with TRBJ2-7, with 7 bases fitting TRBD2. The trim removed 2 bases at V and 3 bases at J, leaving 5 bases unmatched. This CDR3 comprises 14 residues. Germline CDR1 and CDR2: SGHRS and YFSETQ. The CDR3, as DNA: TGCGCCAGCAGCTTTGCCCCGGGGGGCTACGAGCAGTACTTC. Protein product: CASSFAPGGYEQYF.